This T cell receptor (beta chain) was captured in a study of identical twins. Details on this clonotype: What it binds is unknown.

Study outcomes and limitations: The models systematically underestimated how much out-of-frame TCR alpha was shared in monozygotic twins. Zero-insertion analyses could be partly confounded by invariant MAIT and iNKT cells. Twin pairs' shared out-of-frame alpha sequences were enriched in low generation probability.

TCRdb re-analysed the 5' RACE reads in MiXCR, keeping a single row per CDR3 protein. This table holds 400,000 to 650,000 distinct CDR3 sequences, under 25% found once. These records were also assigned to another study, of T cells expressing NK-cell markers. Per that paper: Seven sequenced donors out of eight were HCMV-seropositive, one seronegative.

The sample was CD4+ T cells sorted from blood. This sequence was found in a woman in her late teens or twenties in good health.

This chain's CDR3 is CASSLAAGGRYNEQFF. CDR3 bases: TGTGCCAGCAGCTTAGCAGCGGGAGGCCGATACAATGAGCAGTTCTTC. The chain carries TRBV7-2 and TRBJ2-1, with TRBD2 identical over 9 bases. In germline, CDR1 is SGHTA, CDR2 FQGNSA. The CDR3 is 16 residues long. Trimming removed 0 bases from V and 4 bases from J; junction bases left unmatched: 4.